The present entry profiles one T cell receptor beta chain with its context. Its antigen is undetermined. The record originates from a study of beta chain features in type 1 diabetes. Findings and caveats of the study: Insertions at VDJ junctions were less frequent in type 1 diabetes patients. These patients also deleted more nucleotides at the same junctions.

The investigators reverse transcribed all of the isolated RNA, so they sequenced expressed TCRB transcripts. Several million reads on average were seen across naive, central memory and regulatory T cell samples. Data came from immunoSEQ multiplex PCR; TCRdb stores just in-frame clones and leaves some out. The table records fewer than 250,000 clones, 13% to 15% of them present only once. The V gene's germline CDR1 is MGHRA and CDR2 YSYEKL. The CDR3 totals 11 residues. The V and J ends lost 0 bases and 8 bases respectively, with 4 bases between them. The chain recombines TRBV4-1 with TRBJ2-5, with D unclear. The source is a woman aged 40 to 49 in good health. Sequenced sample: naive CD4+ T cells from blood. The CDR3 spells CASSQERTQYF. CDR3 DNA: TGCGCCAGCAGCCAAGAGCGTACCCAGTACTTC.